This T cell receptor (beta chain) emerged from a study of beta chain features in type 1 diabetes. Details on this clone: Its antigen is unknown.

Overall study results and limits: Patients' naive, central memory and regulatory TCRB repertoires appeared more alike than those of healthy donors. People with Type 1 diabetes carried modestly yet significantly shorter TCRB CDR3s in all four CD4+ subsets.

Expressed TCRB transcripts were sequenced because the entire RNA isolate underwent reverse transcription. The assay was immunoSEQ multiplex PCR, and TCRdb's table has in-frame clones only and misses some. The table lists approximately 170,000 clones, approximately 7.8% of them singletons, with around 0.94% in the top ten. Germline-derived CDR1 and CDR2 are ENHRY and SYGVKD. The CDR3 length is 14 residues. V was pared by 4 bases and J by 3 bases, with 4 bases of the junction left unmatched. This sequence was found in a middle-aged woman with type 1 diabetes. Specimen: central memory CD4+ T cells from blood. The rearrangement joins TRBV10-3 to TRBJ2-7; 9 positions agree with TRBD1. CDR3 protein: CAISARDRDYEQYF. The CDR3 DNA follows: TGTGCCATCAGTGCCCGGGACAGGGACTACGAGCAGTACTTC.